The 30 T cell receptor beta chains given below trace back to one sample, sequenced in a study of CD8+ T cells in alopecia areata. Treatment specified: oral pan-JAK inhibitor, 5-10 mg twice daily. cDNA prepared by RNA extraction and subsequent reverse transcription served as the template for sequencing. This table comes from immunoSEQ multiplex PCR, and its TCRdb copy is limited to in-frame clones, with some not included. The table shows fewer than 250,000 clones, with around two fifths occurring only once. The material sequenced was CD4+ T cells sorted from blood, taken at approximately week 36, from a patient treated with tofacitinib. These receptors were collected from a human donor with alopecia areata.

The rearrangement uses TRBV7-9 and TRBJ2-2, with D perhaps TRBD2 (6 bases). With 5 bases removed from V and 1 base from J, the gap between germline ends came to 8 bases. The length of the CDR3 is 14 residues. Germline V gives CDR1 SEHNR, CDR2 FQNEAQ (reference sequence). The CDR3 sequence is CASSRRVNTGELFF. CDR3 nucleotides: TGTGCCAGCAGCAGGAGGGTGAACACCGGGGAGCTGTTTTTT.

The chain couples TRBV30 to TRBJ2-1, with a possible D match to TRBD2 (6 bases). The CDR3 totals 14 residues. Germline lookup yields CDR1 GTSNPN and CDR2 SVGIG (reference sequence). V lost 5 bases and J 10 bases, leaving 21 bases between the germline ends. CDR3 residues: CAWGLGLFRGEQFF. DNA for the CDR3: TGTGCCTGGGGTCTAGGACTATTCCGCGGGGAGCAGTTCTTC.

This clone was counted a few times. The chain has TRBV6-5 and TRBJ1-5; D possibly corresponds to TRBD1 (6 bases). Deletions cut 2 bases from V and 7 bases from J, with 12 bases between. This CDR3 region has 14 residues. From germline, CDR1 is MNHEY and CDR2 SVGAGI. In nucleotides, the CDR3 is TGTGCCAGCAGTTACCTGGGGGCTTGGCAGCCCCAGCATTTT. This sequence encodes CASSYLGAWQPQHF.

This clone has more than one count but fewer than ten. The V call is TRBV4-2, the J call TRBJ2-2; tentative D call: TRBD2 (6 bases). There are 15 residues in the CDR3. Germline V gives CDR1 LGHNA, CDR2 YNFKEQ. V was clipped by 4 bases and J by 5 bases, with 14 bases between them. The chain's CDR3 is CASSPPWGTTGELFF. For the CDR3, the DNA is TGTGCCAGCAGCCCTCCGTGGGGGACTACCGGGGAGCTGTTTTTT.

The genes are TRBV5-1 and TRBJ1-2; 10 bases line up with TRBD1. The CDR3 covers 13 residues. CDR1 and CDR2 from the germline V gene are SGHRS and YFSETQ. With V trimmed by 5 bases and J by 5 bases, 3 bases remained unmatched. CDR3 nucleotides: TGCGCCAGCAGGACAGGGGGCAGTTATGGCTACACCTTC. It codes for CASRTGGSYGYTF.

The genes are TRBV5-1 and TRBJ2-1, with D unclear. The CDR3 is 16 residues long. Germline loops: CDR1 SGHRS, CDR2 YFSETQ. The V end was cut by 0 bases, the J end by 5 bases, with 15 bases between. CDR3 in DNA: TGCGCCAGCAGCTTGGGGGTAGGAGTTTTGGACAATGAGCAGTTCTTC. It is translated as CASSLGVGVLDNEQFF.

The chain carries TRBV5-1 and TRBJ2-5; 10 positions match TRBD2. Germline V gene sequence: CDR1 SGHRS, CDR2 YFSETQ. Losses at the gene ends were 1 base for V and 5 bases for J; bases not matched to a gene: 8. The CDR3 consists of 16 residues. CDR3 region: CASSLFRLAGEETQYF. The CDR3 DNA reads TGCGCCAGCAGCTTGTTCCGACTAGCGGGTGAGGAGACCCAGTACTTC.

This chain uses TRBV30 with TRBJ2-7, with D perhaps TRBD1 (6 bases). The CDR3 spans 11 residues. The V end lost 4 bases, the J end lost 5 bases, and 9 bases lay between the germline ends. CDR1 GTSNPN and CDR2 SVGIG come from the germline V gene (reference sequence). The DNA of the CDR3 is TGTGCCTGGACAGGGGAAAACGAGCAGTACTTC. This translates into CAWTGENEQYF.

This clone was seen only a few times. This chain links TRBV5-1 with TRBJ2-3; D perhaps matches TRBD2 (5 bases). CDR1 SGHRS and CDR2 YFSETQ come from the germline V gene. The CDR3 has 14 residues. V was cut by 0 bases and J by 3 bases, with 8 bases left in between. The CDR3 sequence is CASSLGEMTDTQYF. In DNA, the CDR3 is TGCGCCAGCAGCTTGGGGGAGATGACAGATACGCAGTATTTT.

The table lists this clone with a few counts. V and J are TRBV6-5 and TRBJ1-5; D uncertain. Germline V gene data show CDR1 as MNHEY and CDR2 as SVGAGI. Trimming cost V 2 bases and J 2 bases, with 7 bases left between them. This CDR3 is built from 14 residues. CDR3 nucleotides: TGTGCCAGCAGTTACAATAGGGGCAATCAGCCCCAGCATTTT. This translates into CASSYNRGNQPQHF.

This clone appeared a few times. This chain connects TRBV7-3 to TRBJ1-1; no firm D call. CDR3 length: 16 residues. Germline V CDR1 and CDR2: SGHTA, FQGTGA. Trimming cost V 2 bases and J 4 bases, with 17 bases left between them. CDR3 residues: CASSLDPGVGTTEAFF. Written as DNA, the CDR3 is TGTGCCAGCAGCTTAGATCCGGGAGTAGGTACCACTGAAGCTTTCTTT. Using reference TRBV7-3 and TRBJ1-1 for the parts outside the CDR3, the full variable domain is GAGVSQTPSNKVTEKGKYVELRCDPISGHTALYWYRQSLGQGPEFLIYFQGTGAADDSGLPNDRFFAVRPEGSVSTLKIQRTERGDSAVYLCASSLDPGVGTTEAFFGQGTRLTVV.

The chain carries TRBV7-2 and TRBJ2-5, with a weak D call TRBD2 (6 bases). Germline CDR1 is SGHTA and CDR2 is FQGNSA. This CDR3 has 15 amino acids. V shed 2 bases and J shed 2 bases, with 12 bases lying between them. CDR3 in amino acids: CASSLQSGLQETQYF. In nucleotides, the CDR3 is TGTGCCAGCAGCTTACAATCAGGACTACAAGAGACCCAGTACTTC.

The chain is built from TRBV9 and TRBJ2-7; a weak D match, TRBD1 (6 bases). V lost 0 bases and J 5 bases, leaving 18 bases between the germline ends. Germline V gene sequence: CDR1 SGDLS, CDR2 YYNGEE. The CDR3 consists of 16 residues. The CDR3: CASSVASDSWDNEQYF. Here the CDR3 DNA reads TGTGCCAGCAGCGTAGCCTCGGACTCGTGGGACAACGAGCAGTACTTC.

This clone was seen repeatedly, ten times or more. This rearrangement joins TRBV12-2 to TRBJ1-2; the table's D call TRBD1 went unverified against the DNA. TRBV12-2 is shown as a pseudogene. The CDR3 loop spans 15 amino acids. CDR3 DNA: TGTGCAAGTCGCCACCGCTCTACAGGGGAATGTGGCTACACCTTC. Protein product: CASRHRSTGECGYTF.

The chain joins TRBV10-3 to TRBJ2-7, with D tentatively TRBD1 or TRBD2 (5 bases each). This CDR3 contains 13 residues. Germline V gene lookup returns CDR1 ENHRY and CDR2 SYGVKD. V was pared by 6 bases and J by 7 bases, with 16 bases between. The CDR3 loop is CAIRGDRMGEQYF. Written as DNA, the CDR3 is TGTGCCATCAGAGGGGACCGAATGGGGGAGCAGTACTTC.

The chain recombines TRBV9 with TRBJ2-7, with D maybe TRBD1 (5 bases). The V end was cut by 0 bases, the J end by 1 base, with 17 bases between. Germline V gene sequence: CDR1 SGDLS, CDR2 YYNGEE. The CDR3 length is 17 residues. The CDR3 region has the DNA TGTGCCAGCAGCGTAGCAAGTTTTCCAGGGCCGTCCTACGAGCAGTACTTC. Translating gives CASSVASFPGPSYEQYF.

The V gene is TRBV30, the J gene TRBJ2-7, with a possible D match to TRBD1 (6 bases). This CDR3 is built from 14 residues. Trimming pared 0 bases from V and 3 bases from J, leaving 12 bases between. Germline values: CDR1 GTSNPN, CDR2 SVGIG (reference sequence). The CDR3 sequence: CAWSVHREFYEQYF. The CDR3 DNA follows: TGTGCCTGGAGTGTACACAGGGAGTTCTACGAGCAGTACTTC.

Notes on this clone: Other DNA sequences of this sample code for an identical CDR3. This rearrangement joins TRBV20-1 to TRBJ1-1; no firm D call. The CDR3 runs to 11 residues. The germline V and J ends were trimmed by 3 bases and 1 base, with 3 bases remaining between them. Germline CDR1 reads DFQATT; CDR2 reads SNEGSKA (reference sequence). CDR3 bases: TGCAGTGCTAGGGAGAACACTGAAGCTTTCTTT. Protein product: CSARENTEAFF.

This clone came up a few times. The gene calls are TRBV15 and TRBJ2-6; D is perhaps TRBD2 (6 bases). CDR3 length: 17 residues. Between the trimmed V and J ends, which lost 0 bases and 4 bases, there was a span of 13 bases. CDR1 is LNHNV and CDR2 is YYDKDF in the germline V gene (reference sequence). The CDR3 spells CATSREFGGSGANVLTF. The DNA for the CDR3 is TGTGCCACCAGCAGAGAATTCGGGGGTTCCGGGGCCAACGTCCTGACTTTC. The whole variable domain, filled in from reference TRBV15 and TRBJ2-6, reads DAMVIQNPRYQVTQFGKPVTLSCSQTLNHNVMYWYQQKSSQAPKLLFHYYDKDFNNEADTPDNFQSRRPNTSFCFLDIRSPGLGDTAMYLCATSREFGGSGANVLTFGAGSRLTVL.

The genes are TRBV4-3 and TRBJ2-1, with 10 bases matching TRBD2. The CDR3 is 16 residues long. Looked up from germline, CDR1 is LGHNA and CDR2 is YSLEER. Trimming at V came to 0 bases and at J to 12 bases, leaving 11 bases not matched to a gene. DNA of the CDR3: TGCGCCAGCAGCCAAGAGGTCCCTCCTAGCGGGAGTGTGCAGTTCTTC. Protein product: CASSQEVPPSGSVQFF.

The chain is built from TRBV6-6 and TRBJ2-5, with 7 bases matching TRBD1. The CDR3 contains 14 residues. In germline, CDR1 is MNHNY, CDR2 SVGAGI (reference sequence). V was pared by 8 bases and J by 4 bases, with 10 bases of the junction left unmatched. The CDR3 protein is CASVSPTGRETQYF. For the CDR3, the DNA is TGTGCCAGCGTTTCCCCGACAGGGCGAGAGACCCAGTACTTC.

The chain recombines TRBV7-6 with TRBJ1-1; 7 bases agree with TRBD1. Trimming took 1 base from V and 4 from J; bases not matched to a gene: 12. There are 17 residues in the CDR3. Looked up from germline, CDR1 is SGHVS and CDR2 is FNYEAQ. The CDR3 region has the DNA TGTGCCAGCAGCTTAGGCGGGACTGGACAGGCTGGCACTGAAGCTTTCTTT. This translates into CASSLGGTGQAGTEAFF. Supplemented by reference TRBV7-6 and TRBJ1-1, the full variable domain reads GAGVSQSPRYKVTKRGQDVALRCDPISGHVSLYWYRQALGQGPEFLTYFNYEAQQDKSGLPNDRFSAERPEGSISTLTIQRTEQRDSAMYRCASSLGGTGQAGTEAFFGQGTRLTVV.

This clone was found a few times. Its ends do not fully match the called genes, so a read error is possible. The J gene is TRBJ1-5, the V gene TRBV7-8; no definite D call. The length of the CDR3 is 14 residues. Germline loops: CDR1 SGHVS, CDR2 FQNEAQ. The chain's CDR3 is CASSLTASYQPQHF. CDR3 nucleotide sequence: TGTGCCAGCAGCTTAACAGCTAGCTATCAGCCCCAGCATTTT.

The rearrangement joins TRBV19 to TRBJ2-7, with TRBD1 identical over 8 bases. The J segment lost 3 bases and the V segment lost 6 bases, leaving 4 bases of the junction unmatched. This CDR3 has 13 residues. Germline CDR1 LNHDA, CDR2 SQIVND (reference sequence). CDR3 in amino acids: CASSLQGVYEQYF. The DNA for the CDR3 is TGTGCCAGTAGCTTACAGGGGGTCTACGAGCAGTACTTC.

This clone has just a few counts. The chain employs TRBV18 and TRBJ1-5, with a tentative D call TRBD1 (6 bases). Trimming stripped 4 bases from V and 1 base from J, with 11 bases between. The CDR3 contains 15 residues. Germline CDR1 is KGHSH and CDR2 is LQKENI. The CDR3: CASSQLQGSNQPQHF. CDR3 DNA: TGTGCCAGCTCACAGTTACAGGGAAGCAATCAGCCCCAGCATTTT.

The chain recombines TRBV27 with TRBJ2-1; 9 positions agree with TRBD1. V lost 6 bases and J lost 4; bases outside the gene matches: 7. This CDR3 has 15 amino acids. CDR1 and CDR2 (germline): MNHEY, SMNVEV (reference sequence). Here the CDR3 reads CASRGDRGGYNEQFF. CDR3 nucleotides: TGTGCCAGCAGGGGAGACAGGGGGGGATACAATGAGCAGTTCTTC.

For the CDR3, the DNA is TGTGCCAGCAGCTTAGCGTCGGCCGGAGGGAGTTTAAGTGGCTACACCTTC. It specifies CASSLASAGGSLSGYTF. V gene TRBV7-8 combines with J gene TRBJ1-2; no clear D gene. Per the germline V gene, CDR1 is SGHVS and CDR2 is FQNEAQ. The CDR3 contains 17 residues. Trimming pared 0 bases from V and 7 bases from J, leaving 21 bases between.

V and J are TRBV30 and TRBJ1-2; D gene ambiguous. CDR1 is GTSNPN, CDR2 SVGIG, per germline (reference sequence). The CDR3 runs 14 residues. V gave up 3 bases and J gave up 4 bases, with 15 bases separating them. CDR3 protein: CAWSSGRELYGYTF. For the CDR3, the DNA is TGTGCCTGGAGCTCTGGACGGGAACTCTATGGCTACACCTTC. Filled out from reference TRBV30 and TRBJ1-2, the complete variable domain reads SQTIHQWPATLVQPVGSPLSLECTVEGTSNPNLYWYRQAAGRGLQLLFYSVGIGQISSEVPQNLSASRPQDRQFILSSKKLLLSDSGFYLCAWSSGRELYGYTFGSGTRLTVV.

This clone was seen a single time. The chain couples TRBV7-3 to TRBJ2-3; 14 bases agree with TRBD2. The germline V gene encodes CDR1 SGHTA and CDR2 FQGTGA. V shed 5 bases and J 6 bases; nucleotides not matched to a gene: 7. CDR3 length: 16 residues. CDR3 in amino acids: CASSLRLAGGLDTQYF. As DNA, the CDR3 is TGTGCCAGCAGCCTCCGACTAGCGGGAGGGTTGGATACGCAGTATTTT.

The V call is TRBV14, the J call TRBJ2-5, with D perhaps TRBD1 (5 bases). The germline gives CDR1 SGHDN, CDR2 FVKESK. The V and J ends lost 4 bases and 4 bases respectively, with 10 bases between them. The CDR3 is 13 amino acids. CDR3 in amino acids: CASSLIGVETQYF. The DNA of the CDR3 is TGTGCCAGCAGCCTAATAGGGGTAGAGACCCAGTACTTC.